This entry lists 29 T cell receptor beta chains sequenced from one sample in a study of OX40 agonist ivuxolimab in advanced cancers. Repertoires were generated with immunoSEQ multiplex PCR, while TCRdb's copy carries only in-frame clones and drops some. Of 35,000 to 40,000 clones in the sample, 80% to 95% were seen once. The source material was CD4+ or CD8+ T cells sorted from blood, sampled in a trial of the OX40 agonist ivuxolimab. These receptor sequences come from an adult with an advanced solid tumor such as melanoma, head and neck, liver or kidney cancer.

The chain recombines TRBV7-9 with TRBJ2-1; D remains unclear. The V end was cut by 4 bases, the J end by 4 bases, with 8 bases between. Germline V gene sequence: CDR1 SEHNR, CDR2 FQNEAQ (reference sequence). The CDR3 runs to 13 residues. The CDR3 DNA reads TGTGCCAGCAGCTCGGACGGTTACAATGAGCAGTTCTTC. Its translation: CASSSDGYNEQFF.

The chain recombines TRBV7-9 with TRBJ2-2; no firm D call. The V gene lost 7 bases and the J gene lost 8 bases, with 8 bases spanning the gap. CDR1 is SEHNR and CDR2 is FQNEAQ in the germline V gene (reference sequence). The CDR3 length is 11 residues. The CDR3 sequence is CASTLGGELFF. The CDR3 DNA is TGTGCCAGCACCCTGGGGGGGGAGCTGTTTTTT. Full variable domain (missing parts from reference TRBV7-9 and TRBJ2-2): DTGVSQNPRHKITKRGQNVTFRCDPISEHNRLYWYRQTLGQGPEFLTYFQNEAQLEKSRLLSDRFSAERPKGSFSTLEIQRTEQGDSAMYLCASTLGGELFFGEGSRLTVL.

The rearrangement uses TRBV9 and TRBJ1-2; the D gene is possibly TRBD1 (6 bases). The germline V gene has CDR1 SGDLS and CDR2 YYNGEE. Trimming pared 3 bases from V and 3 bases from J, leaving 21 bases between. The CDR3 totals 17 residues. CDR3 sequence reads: CASSDSRQAALYYGYTF. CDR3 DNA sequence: TGTGCCAGCAGCGACTCCCGACAGGCGGCACTCTACTATGGCTACACCTTC.

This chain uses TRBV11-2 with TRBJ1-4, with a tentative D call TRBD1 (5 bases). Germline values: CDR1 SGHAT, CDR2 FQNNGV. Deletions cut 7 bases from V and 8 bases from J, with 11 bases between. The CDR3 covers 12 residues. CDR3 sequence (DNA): TGTGCCAGCAACAATGGGGGGGAAAAACTGTTTTTT. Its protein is CASNNGGEKLFF.

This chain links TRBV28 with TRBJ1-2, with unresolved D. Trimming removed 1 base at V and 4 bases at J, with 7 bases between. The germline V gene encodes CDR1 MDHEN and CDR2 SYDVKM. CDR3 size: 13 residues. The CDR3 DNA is TGTGCCAGCAGTTTATTGGGAAGCTATGGCTACACCTTC. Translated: CASSLLGSYGYTF.

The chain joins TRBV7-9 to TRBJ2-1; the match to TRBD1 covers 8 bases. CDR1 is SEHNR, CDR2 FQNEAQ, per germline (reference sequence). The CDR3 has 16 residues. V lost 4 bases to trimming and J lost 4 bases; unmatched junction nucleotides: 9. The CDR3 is CASSSARTGQYNEQFF. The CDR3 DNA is TGTGCCAGCAGCTCAGCGAGGACAGGGCAGTACAATGAGCAGTTCTTC.

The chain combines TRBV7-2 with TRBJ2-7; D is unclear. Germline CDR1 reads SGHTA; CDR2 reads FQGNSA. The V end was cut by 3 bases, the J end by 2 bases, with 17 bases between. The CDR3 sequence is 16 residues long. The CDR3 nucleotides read TGTGCCAGCAGCTTGGGTCCGGGCAGGAACGCCTACGAGCAGTACTTC. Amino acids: CASSLGPGRNAYEQYF. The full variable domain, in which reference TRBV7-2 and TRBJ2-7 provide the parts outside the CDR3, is GAGVSQSPSNKVTEKGKDVELRCDPISGHTALYWYRQSLGQGLEFLIYFQGNSAPDKSGLPSDRFSAERTGGSVSTLTIQRTQQEDSAVYLCASSLGPGRNAYEQYFGPGTRLTVT.

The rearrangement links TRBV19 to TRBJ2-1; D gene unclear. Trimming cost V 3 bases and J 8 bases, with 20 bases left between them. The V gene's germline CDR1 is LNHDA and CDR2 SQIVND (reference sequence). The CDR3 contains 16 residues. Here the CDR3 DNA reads TGTGCCAGTAGTATTCTAAGACCCCCCTTAGCCGATGAGCAGTTCTTC. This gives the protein CASSILRPPLADEQFF. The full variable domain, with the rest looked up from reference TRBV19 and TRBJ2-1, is DGGITQSPKYLFRKEGQNVTLSCEQNLNHDAMYWYRQDPGQGLRLIYYSQIVNDFQKGDIAEGYSVSREKKESFPLTVTSAQKNPTAFYLCASSILRPPLADEQFFGPGTRLTVL.

The CDR3, as DNA: TGCGCCAGCAGTGAAGGGTTTAATCTCCACGAGCAGTACGTC. It encodes CASSEGFNLHEQYV. This chain links TRBV10-2 with TRBJ2-7; D is unresolved. Germline CDR1 reads WSHSY; CDR2 reads SAAADI. CDR3 length: 14 amino acids. Between the trimmed V and J ends, which lost 3 bases and 5 bases, there was a span of 14 bases.

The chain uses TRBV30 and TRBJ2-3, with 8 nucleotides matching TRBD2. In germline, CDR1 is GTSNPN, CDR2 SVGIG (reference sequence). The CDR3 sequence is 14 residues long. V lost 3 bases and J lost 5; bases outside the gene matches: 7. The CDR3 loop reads CAWSGRAEVDTQYF. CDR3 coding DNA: TGTGCCTGGAGCGGGAGGGCCGAGGTAGATACGCAGTATTTT. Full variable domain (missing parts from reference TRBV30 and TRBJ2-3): SQTIHQWPATLVQPVGSPLSLECTVEGTSNPNLYWYRQAAGRGLQLLFYSVGIGQISSEVPQNLSASRPQDRQFILSSKKLLLSDSGFYLCAWSGRAEVDTQYFGPGTRLTVL.

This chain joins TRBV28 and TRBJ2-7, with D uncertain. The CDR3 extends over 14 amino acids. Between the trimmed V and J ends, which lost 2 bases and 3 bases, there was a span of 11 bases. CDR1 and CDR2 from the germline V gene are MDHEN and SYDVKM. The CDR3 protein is CASSLRLRNYEQYF. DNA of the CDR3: TGTGCCAGCAGTTTAAGACTCCGTAACTACGAGCAGTACTTC. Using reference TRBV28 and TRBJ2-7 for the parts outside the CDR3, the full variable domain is DVKVTQSSRYLVKRTGEKVFLECVQDMDHENMFWYRQDPGLGLRLIYFSYDVKMKEKGDIPEGYSVSREKKERFSLILESASTNQTSMYLCASSLRLRNYEQYFGPGTRLTVT.

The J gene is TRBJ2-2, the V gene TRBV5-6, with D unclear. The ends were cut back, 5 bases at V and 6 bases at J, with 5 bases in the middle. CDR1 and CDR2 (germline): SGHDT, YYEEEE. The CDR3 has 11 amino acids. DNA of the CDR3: TGTGCCAGCAGTCGTCCCGGGGAGCTGTTTTTT. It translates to CASSRPGELFF.

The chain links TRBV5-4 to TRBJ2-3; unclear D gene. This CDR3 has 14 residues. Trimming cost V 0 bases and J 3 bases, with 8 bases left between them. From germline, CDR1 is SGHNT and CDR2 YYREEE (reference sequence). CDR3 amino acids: CASSLGGMTDTQYF. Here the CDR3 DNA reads TGTGCCAGCAGCTTGGGGGGTATGACAGATACGCAGTATTTT.

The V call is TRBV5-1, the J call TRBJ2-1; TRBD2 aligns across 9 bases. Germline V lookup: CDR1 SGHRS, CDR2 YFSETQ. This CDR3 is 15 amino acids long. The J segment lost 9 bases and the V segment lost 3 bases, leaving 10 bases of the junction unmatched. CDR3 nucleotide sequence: TGCGCCAGCAGCTCTCGCCTAGCGGGATATCGTGAGCAGTTCTTC. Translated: CASSSRLAGYREQFF.

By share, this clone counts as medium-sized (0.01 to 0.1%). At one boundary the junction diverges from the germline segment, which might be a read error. CDR3 coding DNA: TGTGCTAGCAGCCCCGCGACAGGGGGCCCCACAGATACGCAGTATTTT. Translating it yields CASSPATGGPTDTQYF. The V and J genes are TRBV7-7 and TRBJ2-3, with 10 bases that match TRBD1. There are 16 residues in the CDR3. The germline V gene encodes CDR1 SSHAT and CDR2 FNYEAQ (reference sequence).

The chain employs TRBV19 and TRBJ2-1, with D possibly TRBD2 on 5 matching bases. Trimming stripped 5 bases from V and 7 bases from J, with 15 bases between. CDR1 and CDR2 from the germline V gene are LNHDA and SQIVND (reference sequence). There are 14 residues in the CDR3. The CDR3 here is CASSRWEYSNEQFF. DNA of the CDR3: TGTGCCAGTAGTCGGTGGGAGTATTCGAATGAGCAGTTCTTC.

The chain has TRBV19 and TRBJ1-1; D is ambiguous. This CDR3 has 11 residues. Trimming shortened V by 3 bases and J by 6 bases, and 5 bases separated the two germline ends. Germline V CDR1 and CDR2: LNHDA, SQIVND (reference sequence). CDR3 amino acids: CASSMRSEAFF. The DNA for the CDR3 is TGTGCCAGTAGTATGAGGTCTGAAGCTTTCTTT.

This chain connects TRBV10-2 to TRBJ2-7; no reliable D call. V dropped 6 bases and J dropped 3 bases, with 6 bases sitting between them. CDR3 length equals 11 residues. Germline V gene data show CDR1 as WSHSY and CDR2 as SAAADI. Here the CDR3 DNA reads TGCGCCAGCAGCGGCGTCTACGAGCAGTACTTC. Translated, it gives CASSGVYEQYF.

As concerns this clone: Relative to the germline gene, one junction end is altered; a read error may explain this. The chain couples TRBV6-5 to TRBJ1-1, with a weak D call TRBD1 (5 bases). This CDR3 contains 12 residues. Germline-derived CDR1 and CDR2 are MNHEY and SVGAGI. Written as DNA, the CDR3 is TGTGCCAGCAACCCAGGGAACGCTGAAGCTTTCTTT. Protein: CASNPGNAEAFF.

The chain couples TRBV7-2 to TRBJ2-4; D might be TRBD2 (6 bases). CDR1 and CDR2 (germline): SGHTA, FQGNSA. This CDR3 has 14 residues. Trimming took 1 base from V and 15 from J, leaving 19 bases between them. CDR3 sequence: CASSLDWTNPPSYF. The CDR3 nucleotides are TGTGCCAGCAGCTTAGACTGGACTAACCCCCCATCGTACTTC.

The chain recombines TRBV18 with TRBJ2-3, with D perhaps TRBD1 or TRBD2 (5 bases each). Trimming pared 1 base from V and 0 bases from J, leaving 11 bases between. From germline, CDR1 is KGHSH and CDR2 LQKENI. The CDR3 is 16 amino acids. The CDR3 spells CASSPQRGISTDTQYF. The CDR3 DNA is TGTGCCAGCTCACCACAACGGGGCATTAGCACAGATACGCAGTATTTT.

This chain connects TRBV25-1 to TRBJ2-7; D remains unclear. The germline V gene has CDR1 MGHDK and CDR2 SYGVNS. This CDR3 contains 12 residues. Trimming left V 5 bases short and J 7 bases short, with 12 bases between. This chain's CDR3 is CASSSDPFEQYF. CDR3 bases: TGTGCCAGCAGTTCGGACCCTTTTGAGCAGTACTTC.

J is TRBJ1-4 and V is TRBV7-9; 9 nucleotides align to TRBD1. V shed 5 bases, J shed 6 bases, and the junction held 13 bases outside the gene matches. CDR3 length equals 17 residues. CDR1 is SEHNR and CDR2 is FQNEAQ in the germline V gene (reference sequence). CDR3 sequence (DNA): TGTGCCAGCAGCGACAACCGCGCGAGGGACAGGGATGAAAAACTGTTTTTT. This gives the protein CASSDNRARDRDEKLFF.

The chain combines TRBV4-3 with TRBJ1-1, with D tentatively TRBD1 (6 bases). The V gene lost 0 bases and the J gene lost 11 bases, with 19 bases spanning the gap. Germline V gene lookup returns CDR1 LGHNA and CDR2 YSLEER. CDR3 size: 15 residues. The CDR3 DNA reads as TGCGCCAGCAGCCAAGATAGGCAGGGGATTTCCTTGGCTTTCTTT. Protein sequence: CASSQDRQGISLAFF.

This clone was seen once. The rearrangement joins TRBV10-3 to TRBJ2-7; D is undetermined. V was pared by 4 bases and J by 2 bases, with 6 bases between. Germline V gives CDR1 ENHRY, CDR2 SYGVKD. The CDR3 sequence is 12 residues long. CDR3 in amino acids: CAISVGPYEQYF. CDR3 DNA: TGTGCCATCAGTGTTGGACCCTACGAGCAGTACTTC.

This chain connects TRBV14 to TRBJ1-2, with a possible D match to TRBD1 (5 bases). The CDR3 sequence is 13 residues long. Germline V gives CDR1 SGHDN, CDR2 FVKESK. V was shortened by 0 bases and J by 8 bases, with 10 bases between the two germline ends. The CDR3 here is CASSQDLRDGYTF. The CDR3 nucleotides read TGTGCCAGCAGCCAAGATCTAAGGGACGGCTACACCTTC.

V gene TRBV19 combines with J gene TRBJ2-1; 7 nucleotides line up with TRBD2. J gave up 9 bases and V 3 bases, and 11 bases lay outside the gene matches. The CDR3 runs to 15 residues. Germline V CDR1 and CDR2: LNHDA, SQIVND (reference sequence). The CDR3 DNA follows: TGTGCCAGTAGTATGACAGCGGGACCATCGGGTGAGCAGTTCTTC. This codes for CASSMTAGPSGEQFF.

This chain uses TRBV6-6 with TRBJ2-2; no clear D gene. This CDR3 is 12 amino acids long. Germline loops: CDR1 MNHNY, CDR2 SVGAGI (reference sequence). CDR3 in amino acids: CAGLANTGELFF. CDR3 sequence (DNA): TGTGCAGGGCTGGCGAACACCGGGGAGCTGTTTTTT.

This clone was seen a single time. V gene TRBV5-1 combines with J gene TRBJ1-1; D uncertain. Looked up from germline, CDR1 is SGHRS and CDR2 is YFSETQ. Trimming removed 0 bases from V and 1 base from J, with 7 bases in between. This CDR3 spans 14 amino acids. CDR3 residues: CASSLVSSNTEAFF. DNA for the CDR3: TGCGCCAGCAGCTTGGTCTCATCGAACACTGAAGCTTTCTTT.